This T cell receptor (beta chain) was documented in a study of T cells in Graves' hyperthyroidism and ophthalmopathy. Study findings and constraints: Ophthalmopathy onset followed model prediction by a median about 6.5 months.

Uncontrolled infection, other autoimmune disease, pregnancy or lactation excluded patients. The PBMCs had their origin in 8.5 to 10 ml of fresh peripheral blood. CDR1 and CDR2 (germline): SEHNR, FQNEAQ (reference sequence). The ends lost 5 bases at V and 2 bases at J; junction bases unmatched: 6. CDR3 length: 15 amino acids. There were TCR beta CDR3 regions amplified from RNA transcripts. The HTBI primer set was used in a first-round RT-PCR of the TCR CDR3. TCRdb re-called the multiplex PCR reads through MiXCR, storing one row per CDR3 protein. The sample records about 720,000 distinct CDR3 sequences, 16% being singletons. This clonotype was seen more than once but under ten times. The antigen remains unidentified.

Sample: blood. The TCR comes from a man aged 18 to 30 with Graves' hyperthyroidism. V usage is TRBV7-9 and J usage is TRBJ2-5; 9 positions match TRBD1. CDR3 in amino acids: CASSRGDRVQETQYF. CDR3 DNA: TGTGCCAGCAGCCGAGGGGACAGGGTACAAGAGACCCAGTACTTC. Drawing the rest from reference TRBV7-9 and TRBJ2-5, the complete variable domain is DTGVSQNPRHKITKRGQNVTFRCDPISEHNRLYWYRQTLGQGPEFLTYFQNEAQLEKSRLLSDRFSAERPKGSFSTLEIQRTEQGDSAMYLCASSRGDRVQETQYFGPGTRLLVL.